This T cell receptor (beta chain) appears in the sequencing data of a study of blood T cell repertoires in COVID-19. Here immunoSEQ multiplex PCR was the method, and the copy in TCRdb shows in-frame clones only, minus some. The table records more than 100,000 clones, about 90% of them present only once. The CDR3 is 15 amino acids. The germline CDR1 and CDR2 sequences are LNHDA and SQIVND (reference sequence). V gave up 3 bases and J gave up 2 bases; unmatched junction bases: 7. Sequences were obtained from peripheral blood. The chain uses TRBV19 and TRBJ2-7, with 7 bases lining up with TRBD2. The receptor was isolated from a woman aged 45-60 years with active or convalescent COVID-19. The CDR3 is CASSIRGGRAYEQYF. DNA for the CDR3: TGTGCCAGTAGTATTAGAGGCGGGAGAGCCTACGAGCAGTACTTC.